This T cell receptor (beta chain) was identified in a study of OX40 agonist ivuxolimab in advanced cancers. In the study overall: One hepatocellular carcinoma and a couple of cutaneous melanoma patients partially responded.

Findings and limits, study-wide: It was not determined which antigens were specifically recognized by the peripheral T cells that had undergone clonal expansion. Researchers report that CD8+ T cells had, on average, more expanded clones than CD4+.

With autoimmune disease history or systemic immunosuppression, patients were excluded. On this clone: The antigen is unknown.

The CDR3 is 14 residues long. Germline V gives CDR1 SGDLS, CDR2 YYNGEE. The V end was cut by 4 bases, the J end by 7 bases, with 12 bases between. The protocol was immunoSEQ multiplex PCR, while the TCRdb copy is restricted to in-frame clones and leaves out a portion. The data hold just over 60,000 clones, with 85% to 95% observed a single time. The chain combines TRBV9 with TRBJ1-6; the D gene is possibly TRBD1 (6 bases). The clonotype was recovered from an adult with an advanced solid tumor such as melanoma, head and neck, liver or kidney cancer. The sample was CD4+ or CD8+ T cells sorted from blood, taken in a trial of the OX40 agonist ivuxolimab. Here the CDR3 DNA reads TGTGCCAGCAGCCCCCGGACAGTGAATTCACCCCTCCACTTT. Protein sequence: CASSPRTVNSPLHF. Based on the CDR3 plus reference TRBV9 and TRBJ1-6, the full variable domain is DSGVTQTPKHLITATGQRVTLRCSPRSGDLSVYWYQQSLDQGLQFLIQYYNGEERAKGNILERFSAQQFPDLHSELNLSSLELGDSALYFCASSPRTVNSPLHFGNGTRLTVT.